This T cell receptor beta chain was profiled in a study of OX40 agonist ivuxolimab in advanced cancers. Study-wide context: Treatment received earlier with anti-PD-1, anti-PD-L1 or anti-CTLA-4 agents was allowed, and roughly 40% had some.

Trimming removed 0 bases at V and 4 bases at J, with 8 bases between. Germline V lookup: CDR1 SGHNT, CDR2 YYREEE (reference sequence). The length of the CDR3 is 13 residues. Some clones are missing from TCRdb's copy, which holds only in-frame ones; the method was immunoSEQ multiplex PCR. This sample has around 13,000 clones, with roughly two thirds found just once. Study-wide results and limits: Undetermined was the antigen specificity of the expanded peripheral T cells. Normalized T-cell clonal expansion was also low in some nonresponders.

At baseline, cycle 4 day 1, and cycle 7 day 1, blood was sampled. Turning to this clone: The antigen remains unidentified.

The origin of this receptor is an adult with an advanced solid tumor such as melanoma, head and neck, liver or kidney cancer. The chain links TRBV5-4 to TRBJ2-7; unclear D gene. The specimen comprised CD4+ or CD8+ T cells sorted from blood, sampled in a trial of the OX40 agonist ivuxolimab. CDR3 sequence: CASSLAAEYEQYF. In DNA form, the CDR3 reads TGTGCCAGCAGCTTGGCGGCCGAGTACGAGCAGTACTTC.